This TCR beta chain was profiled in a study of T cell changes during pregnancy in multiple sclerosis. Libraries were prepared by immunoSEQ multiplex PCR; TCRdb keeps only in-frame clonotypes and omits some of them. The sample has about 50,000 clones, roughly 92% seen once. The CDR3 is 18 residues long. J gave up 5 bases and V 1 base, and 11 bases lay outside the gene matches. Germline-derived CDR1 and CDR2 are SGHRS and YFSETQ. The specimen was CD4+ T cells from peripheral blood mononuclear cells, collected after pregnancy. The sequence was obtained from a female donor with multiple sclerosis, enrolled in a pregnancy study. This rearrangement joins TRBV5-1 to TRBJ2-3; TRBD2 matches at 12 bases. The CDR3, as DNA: TGCGCCAGCAGCTTGAGGGGACCGACTAGCGGGAGAGGAGATACGCAGTATTTT. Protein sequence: CASSLRGPTSGRGDTQYF.